This T cell receptor beta chain derives from a study of Ad26.COV2.S vaccination and SARS-CoV-2 variants. As concerns this clone: The antigen remains unidentified.

Study-wide results and caveats: Substantial breadth was reported for post-vaccination spike-specific CD8+ and CD4+ T cells.

Trimming left V 1 base short and J 8 bases short, with 18 bases between. This CDR3 has 16 amino acids. In germline, CDR1 is SGHNT, CDR2 YENEEA. Assay: immunoSEQ multiplex PCR; the TCRdb copy retains only in-frame clones and omits some. The table shows some 290,000 clones, with around 84% occurring only once. Documented treatment: around 19 received Ad26.COV2.S at low or high dose, single or two shots; roughly 5 received placebo; per-sample allocation not given. Day 63 after the first vaccine or placebo injection was the time point for sampling. This clonotype originated in a person aged 18-65 years who received the Ad26.COV2.S COVID-19 vaccine or a placebo. The V and J genes are TRBV11-3 and TRBJ2-1; D may match TRBD1 or TRBD2 (5 bases each). The input for sequencing was peripheral blood, taken in a trial of Ad26.COV2.S vaccine versus placebo. The CDR3: CASSLAGRGQGDEQFF. For the CDR3, the DNA is TGTGCCAGCAGCTTAGCGGGTCGGGGCCAGGGCGATGAGCAGTTCTTC.